What follows are 26 T cell receptor beta chains derived from one specimen sequenced in a study of vaccination and CD4 T cells after COVID-19. Their cognate antigens are unknown. Once obtained from cultured CD4+ T cells, the DNA was sequenced using the Oncomine TCR Beta short-read assay. TCRdb processed the PCR reads anew with MiXCR; each CDR3 protein has one entry. The data show 15,000 to 20,000 distinct CDR3 sequences, 56% seen once. Indicated treatment: roughly ten-day PBMC culture with coronavirus spike peptide pools or control peptides (ViraFEST assay). The sample comprised CD4+ T cells from blood, cultured in vitro. All receptors come from a human donor who had recovered from COVID-19.

This chain links TRBV7-8 with TRBJ1-1; tentatively, D is TRBD1 (5 bases). The germline V and J ends were trimmed by 5 bases and 3 bases, with 16 bases remaining between them. The CDR3 is 15 residues long. Per germline, CDR1 SGHVS and CDR2 FQNEAQ. The CDR3 loop reads CASSPPQGRDTEAFF. The CDR3 DNA reads as TGTGCCAGCAGCCCTCCCCAGGGCAGGGACACTGAAGCTTTCTTT.

The V and J genes are TRBV29-1 and TRBJ1-1, with 11 bases identical to TRBD1. Germline lookup yields CDR1 SQVTM and CDR2 ANQGSEA. The CDR3 spans 13 residues. The junction had 7 bases not matched to a gene; V was cut back by 3 bases and J by 10 bases. The CDR3 here is CSVDGQGAGVAFF. The CDR3 DNA sequence: TGCAGCGTTGACGGACAGGGGGCGGGAGTAGCTTTCTTT.

A single count supports this clonotype. This chain links TRBV5-1 with TRBJ1-6; a possible D gene is TRBD1 (5 bases). The CDR3 extends over 14 amino acids. V dropped 6 bases and J dropped 7 bases, with 14 bases sitting between them. Germline values: CDR1 SGHRS, CDR2 YFSETQ. The chain's CDR3 is CASKGVGGNSPLHF. CDR3 nucleotides: TGCGCCAGCAAGGGAGTCGGGGGGAATTCACCCCTCCACTTT.

The chain uses TRBV20-1 and TRBJ2-1; D gene unclear. Trimming stripped 0 bases from V and 4 bases from J, with 7 bases between. Germline CDR1 and CDR2: DFQATT and SNEGSKA (reference sequence). The CDR3 sequence is 13 residues long. The CDR3 DNA is TGCAGTGCTAGAGACAGCCCATACAATGAGCAGTTCTTC. The encoded protein is CSARDSPYNEQFF.

This clonotype has just a few counts. The gene calls are TRBV20-1 and TRBJ1-5; 9 positions agree with TRBD1. This CDR3 contains 13 residues. After removal of 7 bases from V and 5 bases from J, the junction contained 6 bases not matched to a gene. Germline V gene sequence: CDR1 DFQATT, CDR2 SNEGSKA (reference sequence). Here the CDR3 reads CSGDRVPDQPQHF. The CDR3 nucleotides are TGCAGTGGGGACAGGGTCCCTGATCAGCCCCAGCATTTT.

This chain joins TRBV6-1 and TRBJ2-6, with 8 bases identical to TRBD1. The CDR3 is 18 residues long. The germline V gene encodes CDR1 MNHNS and CDR2 SASEGT. Losses at the gene ends were 5 bases for V and 0 bases for J; bases not matched to a gene: 9. This CDR3 is CASSLRGPGSSGANVLTF. DNA for the CDR3: TGTGCCAGCAGTCTCAGGGGGCCCGGGAGCTCTGGGGCCAACGTCCTGACTTTC.

This clonotype was seen more than once but under ten times. The chain links TRBV7-2 to TRBJ1-5, with a tentative D call TRBD1 (6 bases). With 1 base removed from V and 7 bases from J, the gap between germline ends came to 8 bases. Germline CDR1 and CDR2: SGHTA and FQGNSA. The CDR3 consists of 13 residues. The CDR3 nucleotides are TGTGCCAGCAGCTTAGAAGGGGGACAGCCCCAGCATTTT. Translation: CASSLEGGQPQHF.

The V and J genes are TRBV18 and TRBJ2-1; 8 nucleotides agree with TRBD2. This CDR3 spans 14 amino acids. Germline CDR1 KGHSH, CDR2 LQKENI. Trimming removed 8 bases from V and 8 bases from J; junction bases left unmatched: 11. CDR3 sequence: CASTVGLVTYEQFF. CDR3 nucleotide sequence: TGTGCCAGCACAGTGGGACTAGTTACCTATGAGCAGTTCTTC.

This chain uses TRBV7-6 with TRBJ1-6; 7 bases are a match to TRBD1. J lost 7 bases, V lost 5 bases, and 5 bases had no gene match. The V gene's germline CDR1 is SGHVS and CDR2 FNYEAQ. The CDR3 totals 14 residues. CDR3 DNA: TGTGCCAGCAGCCGGGACAGTGGGAATTCACCCCTCCACTTT. Amino acid sequence: CASSRDSGNSPLHF.

This chain joins TRBV11-2 and TRBJ2-7; 8 nucleotides align to TRBD2. The V gene's germline CDR1 is SGHAT and CDR2 FQNNGV. CDR3 length: 15 amino acids. Trimming at V came to 4 bases and at J to 1 base, leaving 6 bases not matched to a gene. CDR3 sequence (DNA): TGTGCCAGCAGCTACTCGGGAGGGGGTTCCTACGAGCAGTACTTC. Protein product: CASSYSGGGSYEQYF.

This clonotype has only a few counts. The chain couples TRBV7-9 to TRBJ1-2; 8 bases match TRBD1. The length of the CDR3 is 14 residues. V was pared by 3 bases and J by 3 bases, with 3 bases of the junction left unmatched. The V gene's germline CDR1 is SEHNR and CDR2 FQNEAQ (reference sequence). This CDR3 reads CASSFGQGYYGYTF. CDR3 DNA: TGTGCCAGCAGCTTTGGACAGGGATACTATGGCTACACCTTC.

This clonotype has only a few counts. The chain uses TRBV28 and TRBJ1-6; perhaps TRBD1 as D (6 bases). The CDR3 loop spans 18 amino acids. Trimming removed 2 bases from V and 0 bases from J, with 14 bases in between. Germline values: CDR1 MDHEN, CDR2 SYDVKM. The CDR3 DNA is TGTGCCAGCAGTTTAATTAGGGAGGGGGGCTCCTATAATTCACCCCTCCACTTT. Amino acid sequence: CASSLIREGGSYNSPLHF.

This clonotype was seen only a few times. The chain couples TRBV19 to TRBJ2-5, with D possibly TRBD2 on 5 matching bases. Germline CDR1 is LNHDA and CDR2 is SQIVND (reference sequence). The ends were cut back, 6 bases at V and 1 base at J, with 9 bases in the middle. CDR3 length equals 13 residues. CDR3 bases: TGTGCCAGTAGCCCGGACTTCCAAGAGACCCAGTACTTC. Translated, it gives CASSPDFQETQYF. The whole variable domain, filled in from reference TRBV19 and TRBJ2-5, reads DGGITQSPKYLFRKEGQNVTLSCEQNLNHDAMYWYRQDPGQGLRLIYYSQIVNDFQKGDIAEGYSVSREKKESFPLTVTSAQKNPTAFYLCASSPDFQETQYFGPGTRLLVL.

The chain joins TRBV15 to TRBJ2-6, with D possibly matching TRBD2 (6 bases). Germline CDR1 LNHNV, CDR2 YYDKDF (reference sequence). This CDR3 has 17 amino acids. Trimming left V 2 bases short and J 0 bases short, with 11 bases between. The CDR3 sequence is CATSRTGLYSGANVLTF. The CDR3 coding sequence is TGTGCCACCAGCAGAACGGGACTCTACTCTGGGGCCAACGTCCTGACTTTC.

This clonotype occurred a few times. The V gene is TRBV6-2 or TRBV6-3, the J gene TRBJ2-1; 8 bases align to TRBD2. V was pared by 5 bases and J by 0 bases, with 6 bases of the junction left unmatched. Germline V gene sequence: CDR1 MNHEY, CDR2 SVGEGT. The CDR3 length is 16 residues. Here the CDR3 reads CASSTLAVRSYNEQFF. CDR3 DNA sequence: TGTGCCAGCAGTACACTAGCGGTCCGCTCCTACAATGAGCAGTTCTTC.

The chain recombines TRBV27 with TRBJ2-7, with D unresolved. The CDR3 spans 12 residues. From germline, CDR1 is MNHEY and CDR2 SMNVEV (reference sequence). Trimming pared 5 bases from V and 7 bases from J, leaving 12 bases between. CDR3 amino acids: CASSGARTEQYF. The CDR3 region has the DNA TGTGCCAGCAGTGGAGCCCGAACAGAGCAGTACTTC.

This clonotype was counted only a few times. This chain joins TRBV20-1 and TRBJ1-2; the D gene is possibly TRBD1 (5 bases). Germline V gives CDR1 DFQATT, CDR2 SNEGSKA (reference sequence). This CDR3 is 14 amino acids long. Trimming shortened V by 6 bases and J by 6 bases, and 20 bases separated the two germline ends. The CDR3 is CSANHMGRGDGYTF. The CDR3 bases are TGCAGTGCAAACCACATGGGGCGCGGGGATGGCTACACCTTC.

The chain links TRBV12-3 or TRBV12-4 to TRBJ2-3, with TRBD2 matching over 9 bases. V was clipped by 2 bases and J by 2 bases; unmatched bases: 5. The CDR3 totals 16 residues. In nucleotides, the CDR3 is TGTGCCAGCAGTTTATACCTAGCGGGAACCACAGATACGCAGTATTTT. This translates into CASSLYLAGTTDTQYF.

The V gene is TRBV24-1, the J gene TRBJ2-1; 7 bases are a match to TRBD1. In germline, CDR1 is KGHDR, CDR2 SFDVKD. This CDR3 has 16 amino acids. After removal of 3 bases from V and 8 bases from J, the junction contained 12 bases not matched to a gene. The CDR3 reads CATSDHRGMISDEQFF. The CDR3 nucleotides read TGTGCCACCAGTGATCACAGGGGAATGATCTCAGATGAGCAGTTCTTC.

The V gene is TRBV11-3, the J gene TRBJ1-4; D not certain. CDR1 is SGHNT, CDR2 YENEEA, per germline. With 3 bases removed from V and 4 bases from J, the gap between germline ends came to 3 bases. CDR3 length: 12 amino acids. CDR3 bases: TGTGCCAGCAGCTTGGGTAATGAAAAACTGTTTTTT. It encodes CASSLGNEKLFF.

CDR3 DNA: TGTGCCAGCAGCTTAATGGGAGGGGTCCACGAGCAGTACTTC. Protein sequence: CASSLMGGVHEQYF. The chain links TRBV7-9 to TRBJ2-7, with 7 positions matching TRBD2. Germline trimming cut 2 bases from V and 5 bases from J; bases unmatched to any gene: 6. CDR1 and CDR2 from the germline V gene are SEHNR and FQNEAQ (reference sequence). This CDR3 has 14 residues. Filled out from reference TRBV7-9 and TRBJ2-7, the complete variable domain reads DTGVSQNPRHKITKRGQNVTFRCDPISEHNRLYWYRQTLGQGPEFLTYFQNEAQLEKSRLLSDRFSAERPKGSFSTLEIQRTEQGDSAMYLCASSLMGGVHEQYFGPGTRLTVT.

This clonotype occurred once. The chain links TRBV2 to TRBJ2-3; D unresolved. CDR3 length: 12 residues. V was cut by 1 base and J by 8 bases, with 7 bases left in between. In germline, CDR1 is SNHLY, CDR2 FYNNEI. The CDR3 spells CASSEVIGTQYF. CDR3 DNA sequence: TGTGCCAGCAGTGAAGTTATAGGTACGCAGTATTTT.

This CDR3 is CASSYQGRDTQYF. The CDR3, as DNA: TGTGCCAGCAGTTACCAGGGTAGGGATACGCAGTATTTT. V gene TRBV6-5 combines with J gene TRBJ2-3; possibly TRBD1 for D (5 bases). This CDR3 comprises 13 residues. In germline, CDR1 is MNHEY, CDR2 SVGAGI. Trimming left V 2 bases short and J 6 bases short, with 9 bases between.

The J gene is TRBJ1-2, the V gene TRBV20-1; TRBD1 matches at 7 bases. The CDR3 is 14 amino acids. Germline V gives CDR1 DFQATT, CDR2 SNEGSKA (reference sequence). J lost 6 bases, V lost 3 bases, and 10 bases had no gene match. The CDR3 DNA follows: TGCAGTGCTAGGGGCCCAGGGCAGGGGGATGGCTACACCTTC. Translated: CSARGPGQGDGYTF.

The V call is TRBV20-1, the J call TRBJ2-1, with D possibly matching TRBD2 (5 bases). This CDR3 has 13 amino acids. Germline loops: CDR1 DFQATT, CDR2 SNEGSKA (reference sequence). Trimming pared 1 base from V and 8 bases from J, leaving 12 bases between. CDR3 in DNA: TGCAGTGCTAGAGTTCCTAGCCGCGATGAGCAGTTCTTC. Its translation is CSARVPSRDEQFF.

This clonotype has only a few counts. V and J are TRBV20-1 and TRBJ1-1; TRBD1 matches 9 bases. Trimming removed 6 bases from V and 5 bases from J; junction bases left unmatched: 7. The germline V gene encodes CDR1 DFQATT and CDR2 SNEGSKA (reference sequence). The CDR3 has 13 residues. CDR3 in DNA: TGCAGTGCCCCTACAGGGGGCGGAACTGAAGCTTTCTTT. This translates into CSAPTGGGTEAFF.